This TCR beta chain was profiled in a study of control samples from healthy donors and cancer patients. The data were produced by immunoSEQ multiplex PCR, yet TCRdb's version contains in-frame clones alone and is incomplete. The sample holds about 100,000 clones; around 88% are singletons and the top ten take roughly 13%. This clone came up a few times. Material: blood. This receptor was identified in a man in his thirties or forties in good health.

CDR3 in amino acids: CATSRDTGGFYEQYF. CDR3 DNA: TGTGCCACCAGCAGAGATACGGGAGGGTTTTACGAGCAGTACTTC. V and J are TRBV15 and TRBJ2-7; 8 nucleotides align to TRBD2. CDR1 and CDR2 from the germline V gene are LNHNV and YYDKDF (reference sequence). The CDR3 sequence is 15 residues long. Unmatched junction bases numbered 5, after V lost 0 bases and J lost 4 bases.